This TCR beta chain is from a study of T cell changes during pregnancy in multiple sclerosis (dated by TCRdb to 2018 to 2020). Concerning the study at large: The study looked at changes in the T cell repertoire across pregnancy in women with multiple sclerosis.

Note on this clone: No antigen is known for it. No clone much larger than this one lies a single base away; base qualities are absent.

The CDR3 runs 16 residues from the cysteine to the phenylalanine. Kept here is only the CDR3 DNA, which spans 48 bases and is read in frame from base 1. Unmatched junction bases come to 8, with V trimmed by 2 bases and J by 2 bases. The germline V gene encodes CDR1 SGHRS and CDR2 YFSETQ. The protocol used for the library was the immunoSEQ multiplex PCR assay. TCRdb holds this immuneACCESS table with in-frame rearrangements only. Some clones are missing; in checked studies, unresolved V genes explain under half, and the rest has no known cause. For this sample the table gives over 90,000 clones, of which approximately 90% were detected only once. The ten largest clones represent about 0.89% of the sample.

This chain joins TRBV5-1 to TRBJ2-7, with 9 bases in between that match TRBD1. This receptor was identified in a female donor with multiple sclerosis, enrolled in a pregnancy study. Here the sequenced sample was peripheral blood, taken after pregnancy. Here the CDR3 is given as CASSFYGTGPPYEQYF. In nucleotides, the sequence is TGCGCCAGCAGCTTTTATGGGACAGGGCCCCCCTACGAGCAGTACTTC.